The 19 T cell receptor beta chains below were found in one sample sequenced in a study of blood T cells in healthy people across ages. A second PCR of about 7 to 12 cycles used a sample-barcoded 5' primer and a J-beta primer mix. TCRdb processed the 5' RACE reads anew with MiXCR; each CDR3 protein has one entry. The sample includes around 1.5 million distinct CDR3 sequences, 40% to 50% seen only once; the top ten take roughly 7.9%. The source material was blood. The receptors originated from a woman aged 18-30 years in good health.

This clonotype was counted once. The gene calls are TRBV20-1 and TRBJ1-3; D not resolved. The CDR3 contains 13 residues. V lost 2 bases and J 8 bases, leaving 13 bases between the germline ends. CDR1 DFQATT and CDR2 SNEGSKA come from the germline V gene (reference sequence). This chain's CDR3 is CSARNSVEHTIYF. The CDR3 DNA reads as TGCAGTGCTAGAAACTCGGTTGAGCACACCATATATTTT.

The rearrangement uses TRBV28 and TRBJ2-5; TRBD2 matches at 7 bases. V dropped 7 bases and J dropped 2; count of bases not matched to a gene: 7. CDR3 length equals 14 residues. CDR1 is MDHEN, CDR2 SYDVKM, per germline. The CDR3 spells CASKSGTQQETQYF. The CDR3 nucleotides read TGTGCCAGCAAGAGCGGGACCCAACAAGAGACCCAGTACTTC.

A note on this clonotype: Its ends do not fully match the called genes, so a read error is possible. The J gene is TRBJ2-1, the V gene TRBV10-3; D is tentatively TRBD1 or TRBD2 (6 bases each). CDR1 ENHRY and CDR2 SYGVKD come from the germline V gene. CDR3 length: 15 residues. CDR3 nucleotide sequence: TGTGCCATCATGGGGGCCAAGGACTACTACGATGAGCAGTTCTTC. Protein product: CAIMGAKDYYDEQFF.

A few counts support this clonotype. The rearrangement uses TRBV6-5 and TRBJ1-1, with D uncertain. Germline V gene lookup returns CDR1 MNHEY and CDR2 SVGAGI. V was pared by 0 bases and J by 8 bases, with 16 bases between. The CDR3 consists of 15 residues. CDR3 protein: CASSYSTTASREAFF. The CDR3 region has the DNA TGTGCCAGCAGTTACTCAACAACAGCTAGCAGGGAAGCTTTCTTT.

This sequence joins TRBV30 and TRBJ2-3; TRBD1 matches 8 bases. V was pared by 3 bases and J by 5 bases, with 7 bases of the junction left unmatched. The germline V gene encodes CDR1 GTSNPN and CDR2 SVGIG (reference sequence). The CDR3 spans 14 residues. In nucleotides, the CDR3 is TGTGCCTGGAGCGCAGGGGGCGTTTTAGATACGCAGTATTTT. Protein product: CAWSAGGVLDTQYF.

The DNA of the CDR3 is TGCGCCAGCAGCTTGGTTTCGGGATCAGAGACCCAGTACTTC. It is translated as CASSLVSGSETQYF. This sequence joins TRBV5-1 and TRBJ2-5, with D perhaps TRBD2 (5 bases). Germline V gene sequence: CDR1 SGHRS, CDR2 YFSETQ. Trimming cost V 0 bases and J 4 bases, with 10 bases left between them. The CDR3 totals 14 residues.

This clonotype was counted a few times. The chain recombines TRBV12-3 or TRBV12-4 with TRBJ1-2, with D uncertain. V lost 1 base and J lost 3, with 9 bases in between. This CDR3 spans 14 amino acids. In DNA form, the CDR3 reads TGTGCCAGCAGTTTAGTGGGAATAGACTATGGCTACACCTTC. Amino acids: CASSLVGIDYGYTF.

This CDR3 is CASNVNWASGGATKNIQYF. The CDR3 DNA reads TGTGCCAGCAATGTAAATTGGGCTAGCGGGGGGGCTACCAAAAACATTCAGTACTTC. The chain couples TRBV11-2 to TRBJ2-4, with 12 bases aligning to TRBD2. This CDR3 is built from 19 residues. The germline V gene has CDR1 SGHAT and CDR2 FQNNGV. The V and J ends lost 7 bases and 2 bases, in that order; junction bases with no gene match: 15.

This clonotype was seen a handful of times. The chain employs TRBV20-1 and TRBJ2-7, with 7 bases identical to TRBD2. Trimming took 6 bases from V and 4 from J; bases not matched to a gene: 9. The CDR3 loop spans 13 amino acids. CDR1 is DFQATT and CDR2 is SNEGSKA in the germline V gene (reference sequence). The CDR3 sequence is CSAGPGTIYEQYF. The DNA of the CDR3 is TGCAGTGCCGGCCCCGGGACTATATACGAGCAGTACTTC.

V usage is TRBV20-1 and J usage is TRBJ2-1, with D possibly being TRBD2 (6 bases). The germline V gene has CDR1 DFQATT and CDR2 SNEGSKA (reference sequence). Trimming removed 6 bases at V and 0 bases at J, with 12 bases between. The CDR3 has 14 residues. CDR3 nucleotides: TGCAGTGCGGAGGGAGAAAGCTCCTACAATGAGCAGTTCTTC. This encodes CSAEGESSYNEQFF.

This clonotype was found a few times. The chain carries TRBV13 and TRBJ2-5; 10 bases are a match to TRBD2. Gene TRBJ2-7 matches the end of the DNA better, so the J call may be wrong. In germline, CDR1 is PRHDT, CDR2 FYEKMQ (reference sequence). The CDR3 has 14 residues. The CDR3 DNA reads TGTGCCAGCAGCTTGAGGGGACTAGCGTCCGAGCAGTACTTC. It encodes CASSLRGLASEQYF.

The rearrangement joins TRBV7-2 to TRBJ2-4; 10 bases line up with TRBD2. This CDR3 has 16 residues. CDR1 SGHTA and CDR2 FQGNSA come from the germline V gene. V trimming: 3 bases; J trimming: 13 bases; junction bases outside the gene matches: 15. The CDR3 region has the DNA TGTGCCAGCAGCTTCCTCACTAGCGGGGATGCCTACGCGCAGTACTTC. Its protein product is CASSFLTSGDAYAQYF.

This sequence joins TRBV15 and TRBJ2-3; 9 bases map to TRBD2. There are 14 residues in the CDR3. The trim removed 3 bases at V and 5 bases at J, leaving 3 bases unmatched. CDR1 and CDR2 (germline): LNHNV, YYDKDF (reference sequence). CDR3 nucleotide sequence: TGTGCCACCAGCAGTTTACTAGCGGGAGATACGCAGTATTTT. Its translation: CATSSLLAGDTQYF.

There are a few counts of this clonotype. The V call is TRBV30, the J call TRBJ2-3; maybe TRBD2 (6 bases). V was clipped by 5 bases and J by 6 bases, with 21 bases between them. The CDR3 runs to 15 residues. Germline assignment: CDR1 GTSNPN and CDR2 SVGIG (reference sequence). CDR3 region: CAWHNARDWLDTQYF. As DNA, the CDR3 is TGTGCCTGGCACAACGCCCGGGACTGGCTGGATACGCAGTATTTT.

A few counts support this clonotype. This rearrangement joins TRBV24-1 to TRBJ1-5; D unresolved. The CDR3 spans 14 residues. Germline CDR1 reads KGHDR; CDR2 reads SFDVKD. V lost 0 bases, J lost 4 bases, and 6 bases lay in between. This CDR3 is CATSDLRGNQPQHF. The CDR3 coding sequence is TGTGCCACCAGTGATTTGCGAGGTAATCAGCCCCAGCATTTT.

The CDR3 DNA is TGTGCCAGCATTCGCCCCCGACGGGATGAGCAGTTCTTC. Protein: CASIRPRRDEQFF. This chain joins TRBV2 and TRBJ2-1; D call uncertain. The germline V and J ends were trimmed by 7 bases and 8 bases, with 15 bases remaining between them. This CDR3 contains 13 residues. Germline assignment: CDR1 SNHLY and CDR2 FYNNEI. Together with reference TRBV2 and TRBJ2-1, the CDR3 gives the full variable domain: EPEVTQTPSHQVTQMGQEVILRCVPISNHLYFYWYRQILGQKVEFLVSFYNNEISEKSEIFDDQFSVERPDGSNFTLKIRSTKLEDSAMYFCASIRPRRDEQFFGPGTRLTVL.

The chain carries TRBV18 and TRBJ2-5; possible D gene TRBD2, 5 bases. Germline-derived CDR1 and CDR2 are KGHSH and LQKENI. Deletions cut 1 base from V and 4 bases from J, with 13 bases between. This CDR3 region has 15 residues. The CDR3 sequence: CASSPLSGLGETQYF. CDR3 sequence (DNA): TGTGCCAGCTCACCACTGTCCGGACTCGGAGAGACCCAGTACTTC.

This clonotype was seen a handful of times. The chain couples TRBV7-9 to TRBJ1-4, with D uncertain. The germline CDR1 and CDR2 sequences are SEHNR and FQNEAQ (reference sequence). The CDR3 contains 17 residues. The V and J ends lost 4 bases and 0 bases respectively, with 15 bases between them. CDR3 sequence reads: CASSSGLLPATNEKLFF. CDR3 in DNA: TGTGCCAGCAGCTCTGGACTACTTCCTGCAACTAATGAAAAACTGTTTTTT.

The chain joins TRBV5-1 to TRBJ2-5; D is unresolved. The germline V gene has CDR1 SGHRS and CDR2 YFSETQ. V lost 0 bases to trimming and J lost 0 bases, with 6 bases between them. CDR3 length equals 14 residues. This chain's CDR3 is CASSLAAYQETQYF. DNA of the CDR3: TGCGCCAGCAGCTTGGCGGCATACCAAGAGACCCAGTACTTC.